This TCR beta chain was sequenced for a study of cytomegalovirus exposure and HLA in healthy donors. PCR involved 60 Vbeta and 13 Jbeta primers. How the authors handled the data: Some 11 million of the approximately 80 million unique TCR beta chains counted in a later analysis were shared. TCRdb's table, derived via immunoSEQ multiplex PCR, lists solely in-frame clones and lacks some. The DNA gave D and trimming, while V, J and clone size come from that table. The table includes about 62,000 clones, roughly 86% detected once. Study conclusions and caveats: A missense DCLRE1C variant was associated with V- and J-gene trimming of TCR beta chains in a later analysis, and an independent cohort replicated the association. As a later analysis showed, several of the most significant clusters appeared to be linked to common viral pathogens.

The CDR3 length is 14 residues. V was pared by 5 bases and J by 5 bases, with 15 bases between. CDR1 and CDR2 (germline): SGHVS, FQNEAQ. As to this clone: The antigen is undetermined.

The TCR sequence derives from a man younger than 35 in good health and CMV-seronegative. The chain combines TRBV7-8 with TRBJ1-2; D is perhaps TRBD1 (6 bases). The specimen was PBMCs. The DNA for the CDR3 is TGTGCCAGCAGCCCGGAAGGACAGCAATATGGCTACACCTTC. Its protein is CASSPEGQQYGYTF.